This TCR beta chain was found in a study of T cells in Graves' hyperthyroidism and ophthalmopathy. Study summary: Peripheral blood was drawn at first diagnosis, prior to all treatment.

Trimming left V 6 bases short and J 5 bases short, with 13 bases between. CDR3 length equals 13 residues. Germline-derived CDR1 and CDR2 are SNHLY and FYNNEI. Patients having uncontrolled infection, another autoimmune disease, pregnancy or lactation were not included. Orbital computed tomography, thyroid ultrasound, serum thyroxine and TRAb, and clinical symptoms together informed the diagnoses. This clonotype was picked up many times. What it binds is unknown. Findings and limits, study-wide: In validation, the model predicted ophthalmopathy. These predictions came a median about 6.2 months before onset.

Regions amplified from RNA transcripts were the TCR beta CDR3 regions. The HTBI set primed first-round TCR CDR3 RT-PCR. TCRdb redid the calling of the multiplex PCR reads with MiXCR, one entry per CDR3 protein. Of about 210,000 distinct CDR3 sequences in the sample, roughly 15% are singletons; the top ten hold under 65%. The sequence was obtained from a man in his forties or fifties with Graves' hyperthyroidism. Sequenced: blood. The chain couples TRBV2 to TRBJ1-1; D not resolved. The CDR3 region is CASRGTRETEAFF. The CDR3 DNA sequence: TGTGCCAGCAGAGGTACAAGAGAAACTGAAGCTTTCTTT. Together with reference TRBV2 and TRBJ1-1, the CDR3 gives the full variable domain: EPEVTQTPSHQVTQMGQEVILRCVPISNHLYFYWYRQILGQKVEFLVSFYNNEISEKSEIFDDQFSVERPDGSNFTLKIRSTKLEDSAMYFCASRGTRETEAFFGQGTRLTVV.